This T cell receptor beta chain was recovered during a study of Ad26.COV2.S vaccination and SARS-CoV-2 variants. The wider study: In the study, Ad26.COV2.S was injected intramuscularly once, or twice 56 days apart.

Germline V lookup: CDR1 MDHEN, CDR2 SYDVKM. The CDR3 length is 17 residues. Trimming removed 5 bases from V and 4 bases from J; junction bases left unmatched: 15. Sample treatment: around 19 received Ad26.COV2.S at low or high dose, single or two shots; about 5 received placebo; per-sample allocation not given. Vaccine and placebo recipients were sampled on day 63 after the first injection. Study-wide results and limits: Reported post-vaccination CD8+ and CD4+ T cell responses to spike showed substantial breadth.

Points on this clone: The antigen is not known.

Sequenced by immunoSEQ multiplex PCR; TCRdb stores in-frame clones only, minus some. The sample holds a few hundred thousand clones, over 75% seen once. The TCR was taken from a person aged 18-60 years who received the Ad26.COV2.S COVID-19 vaccine or a placebo. This sequence joins TRBV28 and TRBJ2-7, with 9 bases fitting TRBD1. The sequenced sample was peripheral blood, obtained in a trial of Ad26.COV2.S vaccine versus placebo. In DNA form, the CDR3 reads TGTGCCAGCAGTCCCCCTCGACCGGGACAGGGTAGGTACGAGCAGTACTTC. As protein: CASSPPRPGQGRYEQYF.